This T cell receptor beta chain was found in a study of CD8 T cells in Susac syndrome. Sequencing of TCR beta was carried out in blood CD8+ and CD4+ T cells. Patients with stable or active relapsing-remitting disease, all of them treatment-naive, made up the multiple sclerosis controls. CDR3 length equals 15 residues. Per the germline V gene, CDR1 is LNHNV and CDR2 is YYDKDF (reference sequence). V was shortened by 0 bases and J by 5 bases, with 10 bases between the two germline ends. Roughly 0.45 to 1 ug RNA was reverse transcribed with random hexamers. One entry per CDR3 protein, called by TCRdb with MiXCR from the immunoSEQ multiplex PCR reads. The sample has nearly 200,000 distinct CDR3 sequences; more than 90% are singletons.

The source material was CD4+ T cells from PBMCs. The chain employs TRBV15 and TRBJ2-2, with D unclear. The source of this sequence is a human donor with multiple sclerosis. CDR3 DNA: TGTGCCACCAGCAGAGATGAAGTTGGTACCGGGGAGCTGTTTTTT. Amino acid sequence: CATSRDEVGTGELFF.